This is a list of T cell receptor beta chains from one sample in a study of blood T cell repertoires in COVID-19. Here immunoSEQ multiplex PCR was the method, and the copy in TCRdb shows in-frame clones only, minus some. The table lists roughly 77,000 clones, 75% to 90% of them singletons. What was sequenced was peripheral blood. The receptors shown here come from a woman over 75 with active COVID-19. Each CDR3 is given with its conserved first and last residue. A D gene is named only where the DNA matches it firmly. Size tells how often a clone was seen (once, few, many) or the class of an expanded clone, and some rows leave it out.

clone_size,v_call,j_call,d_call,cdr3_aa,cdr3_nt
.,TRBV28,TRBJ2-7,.,CASSLGAGSGAEQYF,TGTGCCAGCAGTCTAGGCGCCGGATCTGGTGCCGAGCAGTACTTC
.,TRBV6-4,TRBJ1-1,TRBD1,CASKRQGLDTEAFF,TGTGCCAGCAAACGACAGGGATTGGACACTGAAGCTTTCTTT
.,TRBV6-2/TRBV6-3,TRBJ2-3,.,CASSSNSAVSTDTQYF,TGTGCCAGCAGTTCAAATAGCGCCGTTAGCACAGATACGCAGTATTTT
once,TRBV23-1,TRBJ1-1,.,CASSPYSPDKNTEAFF,TGCGCCAGCAGTCCCTATTCTCCAGACAAGAACACTGAAGCTTTCTTT
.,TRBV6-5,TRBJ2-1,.,CASSYSSESSYNEQFF,TGTGCCAGCAGTTACTCGTCCGAGAGCTCCTACAATGAGCAGTTCTTC
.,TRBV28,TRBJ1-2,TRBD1,CASRIFGTAETF,TGTGCCAGCAGAATATTTGGGACAGCCGAGACCTTC
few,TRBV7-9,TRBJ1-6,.,CASSLAGKGGSSYNSPLHF,TGTGCCAGCAGCTTAGCGGGGAAAGGAGGGAGCTCCTATAATTCACCCCTCCACTTT
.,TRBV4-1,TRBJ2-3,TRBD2,CASSQALGTSGTDTQYF,TGCGCCAGCAGCCAAGCCCTCGGGACTAGCGGCACAGATACGCAGTATTTT
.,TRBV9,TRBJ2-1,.,CASSVARLGPVEQFF,TGTGCCAGCAGCGTAGCACGGCTGGGCCCCGTGGAGCAGTTCTTC
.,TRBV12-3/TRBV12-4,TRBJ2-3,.,CASSLASPDTQYF,TGTGCCAGCAGTCTAGCCTCCCCAGATACGCAGTATTTT
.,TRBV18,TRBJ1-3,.,CASSPTGSYPGNTIYF,TGTGCCAGCTCACCCACAGGGAGCTATCCTGGAAACACCATATATTTT
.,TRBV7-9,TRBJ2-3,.,CASSLYRDIDTQYF,TGTGCCAGCAGCTTATATCGGGATATAGATACGCAGTATTTT
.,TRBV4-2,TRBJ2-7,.,CASSQVLADEQYF,TGTGCCAGCAGCCAAGTTTTGGCGGACGAGCAGTACTTC
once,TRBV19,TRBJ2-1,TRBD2,CASSTHLGGGNRRNEQFF,TGTGCCAGTAGTACTCACCTTGGGGGAGGGAATCGAAGGAATGAGCAGTTCTTC
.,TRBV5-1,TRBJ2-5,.,CASSPRGRVDETQYF,TGCGCCAGCAGCCCTCGAGGCAGGGTGGACGAGACCCAGTACTTC
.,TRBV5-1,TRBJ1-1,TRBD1,CASSLSDRASSGAFF,TGCGCCAGCAGCTTGAGCGACAGGGCGAGTTCGGGAGCTTTCTTT
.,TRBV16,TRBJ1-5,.,CASSPRTRGNQPQHF,TGTGCCAGCAGCCCTCGGACTAGGGGCAATCAGCCCCAGCATTTT
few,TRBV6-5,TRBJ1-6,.,CASNPGLGPLHF,TGTGCCAGCAACCCGGGTCTAGGTCCCCTCCACTTT
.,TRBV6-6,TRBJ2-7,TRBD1,CASSYHGQGPYEQYF,TGTGCCAGCAGTTATCATGGACAGGGACCCTACGAGCAGTACTTC
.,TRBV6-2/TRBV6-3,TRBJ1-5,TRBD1,CASSFRQGGQPQHF,TGTGCCAGCAGTTTTCGACAGGGAGGCCAGCCCCAGCATTTT
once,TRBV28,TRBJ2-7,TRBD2,CASSPNLAASYEQYF,TGTGCCAGCAGTCCGAATCTAGCGGCGTCCTACGAGCAGTACTTC
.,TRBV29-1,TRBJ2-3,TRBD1,CSVSRGTGLDTQYF,TGCAGCGTTTCAAGGGGGACAGGGTTGGATACGCAGTATTTT
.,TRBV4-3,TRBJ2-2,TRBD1,CASSQDGQGYTGELFF,TGCGCCAGCAGCCAAGACGGACAGGGGTACACCGGGGAGCTGTTTTTT
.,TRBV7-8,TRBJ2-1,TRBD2,CASSLEPGLAGRYNEQFF,TGTGCCAGCAGCTTAGAACCTGGACTAGCGGGAAGGTACAATGAGCAGTTCTTC
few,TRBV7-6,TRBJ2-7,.,CASSLEPGRTYEQYF,TGTGCCAGCAGCTTAGAACCCGGGAGAACCTACGAGCAGTACTTC
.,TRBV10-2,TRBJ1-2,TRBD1,CASRPPGGQGEGYTF,TGCGCCAGCAGACCCCCTGGGGGACAGGGTGAGGGCTACACCTTC
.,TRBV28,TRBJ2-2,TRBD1,CASNPQTGTGPGELFF,TGTGCCAGCAATCCACAGACCGGGACAGGGCCCGGGGAGCTGTTTTTT
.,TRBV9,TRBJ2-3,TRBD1,CASSLDRVPPTDTQYF,TGTGCCAGCAGCCTAGACAGGGTCCCTCCCACAGATACGCAGTATTTT
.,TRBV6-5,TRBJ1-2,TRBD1,CASSYSRGLRGYTF,TGTGCCAGCAGTTACTCCAGGGGGCTACGTGGCTACACCTTC
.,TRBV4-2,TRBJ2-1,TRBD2,CASSQGNNRGLAGVGQFF,TGTGCCAGCAGCCAAGGTAACAATCGCGGACTAGCGGGAGTAGGGCAGTTCTTC
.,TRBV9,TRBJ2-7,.,CASSVGQHFYEQYF,TGTGCCAGCAGCGTTGGACAGCACTTCTACGAGCAGTACTTC
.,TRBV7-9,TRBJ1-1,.,CASSLGRQGEAFF,TGTGCCAGCAGCTTAGGCAGGCAGGGTGAAGCTTTCTTT
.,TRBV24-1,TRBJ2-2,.,CATGQNTGELFF,TGTGCCACCGGACAGAACACCGGGGAGCTGTTTTTT
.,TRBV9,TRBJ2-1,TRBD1,CASSLTGYLSSYNEQFF,TGTGCCAGCAGCTTGACAGGGTACCTCAGCTCCTACAATGAGCAGTTCTTC
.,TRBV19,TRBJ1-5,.,CASSSGRTSNQPQHF,TGTGCCAGTAGTAGCGGACGGACAAGCAATCAGCCCCAGCATTTT
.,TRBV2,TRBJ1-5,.,CASRTDGVQPQHF,TGTGCCAGCAGAACGGACGGGGTTCAGCCCCAGCATTTT
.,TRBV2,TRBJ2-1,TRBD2,CASTGLAVNEQFF,TGTGCCAGCACTGGACTAGCGGTCAATGAGCAGTTCTTC
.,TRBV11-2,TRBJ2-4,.,CASSLDLEGLIQYF,TGTGCCAGCAGCTTAGATCTAGAGGGACTCATTCAGTACTTC
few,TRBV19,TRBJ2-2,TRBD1,CASSPGTGGWGGELFF,TGTGCCAGTTCACCCGGGACAGGGGGCTGGGGCGGGGAGCTGTTTTTT
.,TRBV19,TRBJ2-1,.,CASSPMGGMGNEQFF,TGTGCCAGTAGTCCAATGGGAGGTATGGGCAATGAGCAGTTCTTC
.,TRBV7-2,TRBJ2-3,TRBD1,CASSLQTGSDTQYF,TGTGCCAGCAGCCTACAGACAGGGTCAGATACGCAGTATTTT
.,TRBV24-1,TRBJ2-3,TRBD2,CATSDREATSTDTQYF,TGTGCCACCAGTGATCGGGAGGCTACGAGCACAGATACGCAGTATTTT